This T cell receptor beta chain was captured by sequencing in a study of blood T cell repertoires in COVID-19. At the level of the study: Spain, Italy and the United States supplied samples that represented acute and convalescent COVID-19. PBMCs, B-cell-depleted T cells, or T cells provided the cDNA or gDNA that made up the material.

TCRdb's table, derived via immunoSEQ multiplex PCR, lists solely in-frame clones and lacks some. The sample yields roughly 160,000 clones, roughly 84% seen once. This clone was detected only a few times. CDR1 is MNHEY, CDR2 SMNVEV, per germline (reference sequence). CDR3 length: 15 amino acids. V shed 5 bases and J 8 bases; nucleotides not matched to a gene: 14. This TCR derives from a man in his forties or fifties with acute or convalescent COVID-19. The sequenced sample was peripheral blood. This chain links TRBV27 with TRBJ1-1, with 7 bases aligning to TRBD1. CDR3 sequence: CASSQTFRGDQEAFF. The CDR3 DNA reads as TGTGCCAGCAGTCAGACCTTCAGGGGGGACCAAGAAGCTTTCTTT.